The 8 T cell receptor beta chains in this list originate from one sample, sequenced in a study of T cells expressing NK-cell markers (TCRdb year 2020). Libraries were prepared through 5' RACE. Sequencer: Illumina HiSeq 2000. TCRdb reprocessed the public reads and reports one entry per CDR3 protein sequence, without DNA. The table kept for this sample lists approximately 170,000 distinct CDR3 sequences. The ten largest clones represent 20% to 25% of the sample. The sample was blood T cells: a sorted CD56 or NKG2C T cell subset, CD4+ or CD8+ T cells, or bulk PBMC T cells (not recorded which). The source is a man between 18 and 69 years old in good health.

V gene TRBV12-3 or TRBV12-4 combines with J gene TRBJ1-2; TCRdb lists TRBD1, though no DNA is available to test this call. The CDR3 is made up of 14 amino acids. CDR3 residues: CASSSGQKPYGYTF.

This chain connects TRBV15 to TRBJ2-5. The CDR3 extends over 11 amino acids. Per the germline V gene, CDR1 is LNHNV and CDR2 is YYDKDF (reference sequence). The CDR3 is CATAGSETQYF. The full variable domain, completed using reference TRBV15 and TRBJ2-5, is DAMVIQNPRYQVTQFGKPVTLSCSQTLNHNVMYWYQQKSSQAPKLLFHYYDKDFNNEADTPDNFQSRRPNTSFCFLDIRSPGLGDTAMYLCATAGSETQYFGPGTRLLVL.

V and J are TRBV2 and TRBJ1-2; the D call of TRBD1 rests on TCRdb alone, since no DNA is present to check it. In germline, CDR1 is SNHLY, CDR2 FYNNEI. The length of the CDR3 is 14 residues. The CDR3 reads CASSSGTLNYGYTF.

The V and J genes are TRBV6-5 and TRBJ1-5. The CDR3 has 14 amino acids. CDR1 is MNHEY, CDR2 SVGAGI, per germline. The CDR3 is CASSYSLGGQPQHF.

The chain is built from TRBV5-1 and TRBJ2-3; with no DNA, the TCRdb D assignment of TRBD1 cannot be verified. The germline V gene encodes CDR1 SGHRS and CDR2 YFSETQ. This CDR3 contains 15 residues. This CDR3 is CASSLVGGGTDTQYF.

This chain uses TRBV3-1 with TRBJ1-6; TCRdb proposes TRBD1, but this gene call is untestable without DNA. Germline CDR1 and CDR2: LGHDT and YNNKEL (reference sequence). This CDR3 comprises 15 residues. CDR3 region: CASSQSGQGYSPLHF.

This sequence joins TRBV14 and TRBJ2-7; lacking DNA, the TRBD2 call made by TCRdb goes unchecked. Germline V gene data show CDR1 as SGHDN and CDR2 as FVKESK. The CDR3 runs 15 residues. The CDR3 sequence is CASSPNSGWNYEQYF.

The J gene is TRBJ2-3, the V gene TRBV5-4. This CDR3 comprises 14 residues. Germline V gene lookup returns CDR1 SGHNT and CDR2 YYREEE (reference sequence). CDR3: CVSSLPTSTDTQYF.